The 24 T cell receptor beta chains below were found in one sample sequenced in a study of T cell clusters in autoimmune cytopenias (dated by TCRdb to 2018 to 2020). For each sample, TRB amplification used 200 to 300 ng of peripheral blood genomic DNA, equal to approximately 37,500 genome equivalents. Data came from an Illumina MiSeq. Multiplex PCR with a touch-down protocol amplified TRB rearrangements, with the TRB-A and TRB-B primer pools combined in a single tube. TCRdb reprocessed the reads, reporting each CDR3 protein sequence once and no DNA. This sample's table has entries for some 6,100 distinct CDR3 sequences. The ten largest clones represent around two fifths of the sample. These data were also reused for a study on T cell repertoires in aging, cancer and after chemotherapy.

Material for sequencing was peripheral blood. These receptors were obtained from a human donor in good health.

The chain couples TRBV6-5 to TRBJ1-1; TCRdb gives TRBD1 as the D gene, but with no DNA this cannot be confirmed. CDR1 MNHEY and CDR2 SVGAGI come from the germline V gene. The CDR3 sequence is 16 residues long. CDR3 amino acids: CASSPYVPGMNTEAFF.

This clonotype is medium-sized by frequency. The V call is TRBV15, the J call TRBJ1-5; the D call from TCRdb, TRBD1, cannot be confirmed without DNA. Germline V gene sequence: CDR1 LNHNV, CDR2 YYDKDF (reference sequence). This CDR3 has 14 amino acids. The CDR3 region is CATSGVAVKQPQHF.

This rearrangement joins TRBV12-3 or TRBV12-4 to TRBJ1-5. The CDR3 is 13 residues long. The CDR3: CASSLSNNQPQHF.

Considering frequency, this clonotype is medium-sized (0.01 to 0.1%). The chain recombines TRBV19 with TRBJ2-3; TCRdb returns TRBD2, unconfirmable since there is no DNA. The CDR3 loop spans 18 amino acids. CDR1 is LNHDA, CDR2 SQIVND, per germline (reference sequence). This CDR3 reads CASSIASGGALSTDTQYF. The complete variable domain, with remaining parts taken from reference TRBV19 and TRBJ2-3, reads DGGITQSPKYLFRKEGQNVTLSCEQNLNHDAMYWYRQDPGQGLRLIYYSQIVNDFQKGDIAEGYSVSREKKESFPLTVTSAQKNPTAFYLCASSIASGGALSTDTQYFGPGTRLTVL.

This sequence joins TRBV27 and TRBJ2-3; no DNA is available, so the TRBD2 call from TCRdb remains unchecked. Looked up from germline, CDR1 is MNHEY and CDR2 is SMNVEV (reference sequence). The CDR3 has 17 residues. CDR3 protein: CASSSRLAGGRRDTQYF.

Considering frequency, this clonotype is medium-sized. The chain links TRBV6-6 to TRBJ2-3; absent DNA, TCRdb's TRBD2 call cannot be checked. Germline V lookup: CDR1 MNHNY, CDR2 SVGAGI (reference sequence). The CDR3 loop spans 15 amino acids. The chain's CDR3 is CASSGTQRKADTQYF.

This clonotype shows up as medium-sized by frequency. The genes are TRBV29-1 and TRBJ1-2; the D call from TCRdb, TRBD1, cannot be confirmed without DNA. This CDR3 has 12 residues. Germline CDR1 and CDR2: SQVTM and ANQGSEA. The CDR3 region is CSVVTASYGYTF.

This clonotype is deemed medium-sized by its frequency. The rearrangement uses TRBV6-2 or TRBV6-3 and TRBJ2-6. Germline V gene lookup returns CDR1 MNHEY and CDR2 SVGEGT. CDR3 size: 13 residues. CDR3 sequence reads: CASDSSGANVLTF.

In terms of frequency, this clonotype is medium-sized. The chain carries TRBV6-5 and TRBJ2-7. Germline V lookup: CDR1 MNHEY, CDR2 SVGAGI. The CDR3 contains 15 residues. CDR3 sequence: CASSYSGGIAYEQYF.

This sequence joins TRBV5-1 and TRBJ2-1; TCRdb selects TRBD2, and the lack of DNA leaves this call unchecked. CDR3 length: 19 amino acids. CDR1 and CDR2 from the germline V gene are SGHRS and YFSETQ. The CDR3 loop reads CASMTSGTSGVSSYNEQFF.

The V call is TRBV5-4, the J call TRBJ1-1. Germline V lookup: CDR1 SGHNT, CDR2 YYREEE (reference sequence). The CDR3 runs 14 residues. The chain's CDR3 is CASSWDRHLPEAFF.

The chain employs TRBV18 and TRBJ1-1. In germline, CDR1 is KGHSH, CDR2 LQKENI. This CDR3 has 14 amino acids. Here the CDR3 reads CASSLRTSNTEAFF.

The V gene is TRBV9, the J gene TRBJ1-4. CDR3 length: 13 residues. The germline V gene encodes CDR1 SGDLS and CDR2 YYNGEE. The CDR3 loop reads CASSVRDGEKLFF. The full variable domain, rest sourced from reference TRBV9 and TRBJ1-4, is DSGVTQTPKHLITATGQRVTLRCSPRSGDLSVYWYQQSLDQGLQFLIQYYNGEERAKGNILERFSAQQFPDLHSELNLSSLELGDSALYFCASSVRDGEKLFFGSGTQLSVL.

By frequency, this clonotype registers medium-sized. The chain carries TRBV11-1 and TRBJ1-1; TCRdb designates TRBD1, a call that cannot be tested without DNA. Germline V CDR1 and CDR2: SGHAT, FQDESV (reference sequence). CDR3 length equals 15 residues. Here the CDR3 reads CASSLGGLRNTEAFF.

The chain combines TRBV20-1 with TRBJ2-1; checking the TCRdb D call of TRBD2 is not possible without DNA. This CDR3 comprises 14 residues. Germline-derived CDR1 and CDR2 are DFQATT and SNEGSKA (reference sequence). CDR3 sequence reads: CSARLAGDLNEQFF.

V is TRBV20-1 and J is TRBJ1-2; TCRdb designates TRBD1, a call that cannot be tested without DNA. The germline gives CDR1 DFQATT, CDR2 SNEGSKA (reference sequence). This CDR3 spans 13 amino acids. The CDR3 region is CSARLPGIYGYTF.

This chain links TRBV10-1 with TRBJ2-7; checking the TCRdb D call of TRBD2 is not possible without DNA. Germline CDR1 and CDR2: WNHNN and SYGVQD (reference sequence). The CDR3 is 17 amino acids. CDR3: CASSEGMSGGTTYEQYF.

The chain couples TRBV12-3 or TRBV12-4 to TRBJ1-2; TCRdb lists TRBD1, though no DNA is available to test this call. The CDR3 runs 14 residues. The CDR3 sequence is CASSLQVGHRGYTF.

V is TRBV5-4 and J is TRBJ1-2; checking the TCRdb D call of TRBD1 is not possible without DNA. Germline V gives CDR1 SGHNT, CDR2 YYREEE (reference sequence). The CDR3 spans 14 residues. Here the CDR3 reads CASSQGRGREGYTF.

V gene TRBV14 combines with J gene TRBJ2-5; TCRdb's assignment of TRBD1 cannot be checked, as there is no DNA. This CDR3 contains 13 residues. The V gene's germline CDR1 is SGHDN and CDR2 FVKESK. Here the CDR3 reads CASSQKGFGTQYF.

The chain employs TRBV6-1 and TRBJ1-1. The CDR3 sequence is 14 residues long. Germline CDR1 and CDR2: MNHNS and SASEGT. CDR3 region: CASRGGRRDTEAFF.

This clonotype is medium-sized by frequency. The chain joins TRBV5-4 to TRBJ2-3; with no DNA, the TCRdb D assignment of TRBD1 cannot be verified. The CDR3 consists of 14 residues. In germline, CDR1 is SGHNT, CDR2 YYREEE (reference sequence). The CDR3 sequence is CASSFGGVSDTQYF.

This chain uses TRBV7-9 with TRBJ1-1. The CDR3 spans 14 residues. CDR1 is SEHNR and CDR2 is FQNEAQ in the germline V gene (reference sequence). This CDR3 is CASSLVVGGTEAFF.

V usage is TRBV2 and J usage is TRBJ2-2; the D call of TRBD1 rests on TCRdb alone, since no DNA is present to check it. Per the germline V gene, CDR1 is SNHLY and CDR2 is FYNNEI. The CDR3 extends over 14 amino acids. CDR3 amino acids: CASSAQGYTGELFF.